These 18 T cell receptor beta chains share one sample of origin, sequenced in a study of blood T cell repertoires in COVID-19. The method was immunoSEQ multiplex PCR; TCRdb's version includes in-frame clones alone and lacks a portion of them. The sample shows around 160,000 clones, 85% to 90% of them seen only once. Specimen: peripheral blood. The receptors shown here come from a woman aged 70 to 79 with COVID-19, enrolled during active disease.

On this clone itself: Other DNA sequences of this sample code for an identical CDR3. The V and J genes are TRBV5-1 and TRBJ1-6; D may be TRBD1 (6 bases). The CDR3 contains 14 residues. From germline, CDR1 is SGHRS and CDR2 YFSETQ. V was pared by 2 bases and J by 4 bases, with 7 bases between. The CDR3 nucleotides read TGCGCCAGCAGCTTAGGACAGTATAATTCACCCCTCCACTTT. It specifies CASSLGQYNSPLHF.

The J gene is TRBJ2-1, the V gene TRBV7-2, with TRBD2 matching 9 bases. V lost 3 bases and J lost 7; bases outside the gene matches: 4. This CDR3 is 14 amino acids long. Germline CDR1 SGHTA, CDR2 FQGNSA. In DNA form, the CDR3 reads TGTGCCAGCAGCTTTAGCGGGGGCAATAATGAGCAGTTCTTC. Residues: CASSFSGGNNEQFF.

The V gene is TRBV7-6, the J gene TRBJ1-1; 7 bases map to TRBD1. This CDR3 has 16 residues. The J segment lost 3 bases and the V segment lost 1 base, leaving 8 bases of the junction unmatched. CDR1 is SGHVS and CDR2 is FNYEAQ in the germline V gene. The DNA of the CDR3 is TGTGCCAGCAGCTTAGGGGCAGGGGGATGGGACACTGAAGCTTTCTTT. This translates into CASSLGAGGWDTEAFF.

The V call is TRBV2, the J call TRBJ1-6, with D maybe TRBD1 (5 bases). Germline V CDR1 and CDR2: SNHLY, FYNNEI. The CDR3 is 16 amino acids. V was cut by 8 bases and J by 0 bases, with 14 bases left in between. The DNA for the CDR3 is TGTGCCAGCGGGGCCCGGATAAGCTCCTATAATTCACCCCTCCACTTT. Encoded protein: CASGARISSYNSPLHF. Drawing the rest from reference TRBV2 and TRBJ1-6, the complete variable domain is EPEVTQTPSHQVTQMGQEVILRCVPISNHLYFYWYRQILGQKVEFLVSFYNNEISEKSEIFDDQFSVERPDGSNFTLKIRSTKLEDSAMYFCASGARISSYNSPLHFGNGTRLTVT.

The J gene is TRBJ2-2, the V gene TRBV7-6; D is undetermined. The CDR3 length is 14 residues. The V end lost 1 base, the J end lost 5 bases, and 8 bases lay between the germline ends. CDR1 SGHVS and CDR2 FNYEAQ come from the germline V gene. Here the CDR3 DNA reads TGTGCCAGCAGCTTAGTGTTCGGGACCGGGGAGCTGTTTTTT. Translated: CASSLVFGTGELFF.

The rearrangement links TRBV9 to TRBJ2-3, with TRBD2 matching over 11 bases. This CDR3 spans 17 amino acids. V was pared by 3 bases and J by 2 bases, with 8 bases of the junction left unmatched. Germline CDR1 and CDR2: SGDLS and YYNGEE. The CDR3 protein is CASSDPIAGGPTDTQYF. The CDR3 region has the DNA TGTGCCAGCAGCGACCCAATAGCGGGGGGGCCCACAGATACGCAGTATTTT.

Of note for this clone: The limits of the CDR3 on the DNA are not certain, so only TCRdb's listed CDR3 is given. The chain is built from TRBV5-1 and TRBJ2-7; the table assigns TRBD2, which was not confirmed against the DNA. CDR1 is SGHRS and CDR2 is YFSETQ in the germline V gene. The CDR3 comprises 14 residues, both ends counted. This CDR3 reads CASSSSGGRDEQYF.

J is TRBJ1-5 and V is TRBV7-9, with 9 positions matching TRBD1. The CDR3 spans 14 residues. The V and J ends lost 5 bases and 5 bases, in that order; junction bases with no gene match: 4. Germline CDR1 and CDR2: SEHNR and FQNEAQ (reference sequence). CDR3 nucleotide sequence: TGTGCCAGCAGCGCGGACAGGGGAGATCAGCCCCAGCATTTT. This sequence encodes CASSADRGDQPQHF.

CDR3 loop: CASSEGWDSTDEKLFF. Here the CDR3 DNA reads TGTGCCAGCAGTGAAGGATGGGACAGTACAGATGAAAAACTGTTTTTT. The V and J genes are TRBV6-1 and TRBJ1-4, with TRBD1 identical over 7 bases. This CDR3 contains 16 residues. With 1 base clipped from V and 6 bases from J, the junction kept 8 bases outside the gene matches. CDR1 MNHNS and CDR2 SASEGT come from the germline V gene.

This clone was found a few times. The chain recombines TRBV28 with TRBJ2-7; a possible D gene is TRBD2 (6 bases). The CDR3 loop spans 16 amino acids. Deletions cut 6 bases from V and 6 bases from J, with 24 bases between. CDR1 is MDHEN and CDR2 is SYDVKM in the germline V gene. The CDR3 DNA follows: TGTGCCAGCAGCCAGTGGTGGGGGGAAGAGAGGGGCGAGCAGTACTTC. Amino acids: CASSQWWGEERGEQYF. The complete variable domain, with remaining parts taken from reference TRBV28 and TRBJ2-7, reads DVKVTQSSRYLVKRTGEKVFLECVQDMDHENMFWYRQDPGLGLRLIYFSYDVKMKEKGDIPEGYSVSREKKERFSLILESASTNQTSMYLCASSQWWGEERGEQYFGPGTRLTVT.

Note on this clone: Compared with germline, one end of the junction differs, possibly owing to a read error. The rearrangement uses TRBV7-2 and TRBJ1-1; TRBD1 agrees at 8 bases. The germline V gene has CDR1 SGHTA and CDR2 FQGNSA. The CDR3 spans 14 residues. CDR3 protein: CASRLGQGNTEAFF. DNA of the CDR3: TGTGCCAGCAGGTTAGGACAGGGCAACACTGAAGCTTTCTTT.

The rearrangement links TRBV10-3 to TRBJ1-2, with a possible D match to TRBD1 (6 bases). The CDR3 has 17 amino acids. The V end lost 3 bases, the J end lost 4 bases, and 21 bases lay between the germline ends. Germline V gives CDR1 ENHRY, CDR2 SYGVKD. The CDR3 loop is CAISDQFRGGASYGYTF. DNA for the CDR3: TGTGCCATCAGTGACCAGTTCCGGGGGGGGGCGTCCTATGGCTACACCTTC.

V usage is TRBV29-1 and J usage is TRBJ1-1, with 7 bases fitting TRBD1. Looked up from germline, CDR1 is SQVTM and CDR2 is ANQGSEA. With 7 bases clipped from V and 5 bases from J, the junction kept 10 bases outside the gene matches. The CDR3 length is 13 residues. The CDR3 sequence: CSAETGIVTEAFF. The CDR3 DNA reads TGCAGCGCTGAGACAGGGATAGTTACTGAAGCTTTCTTT.

The chain is built from TRBV5-4 and TRBJ2-1; 9 bases map to TRBD2. CDR1 is SGHNT, CDR2 YYREEE, per germline (reference sequence). The CDR3 length is 15 residues. V shed 1 base, J shed 1 base, and the junction held 0 bases outside the gene matches. The CDR3 is CASSLSGGSYNEQFF. As DNA, the CDR3 is TGTGCCAGCAGCTTGAGCGGGGGGTCCTACAATGAGCAGTTCTTC.

The rearrangement joins TRBV27 to TRBJ2-2, with D unclear. The V gene lost 5 bases and the J gene lost 6 bases, with 10 bases spanning the gap. CDR1 is MNHEY and CDR2 is SMNVEV in the germline V gene (reference sequence). The CDR3 spans 13 residues. The CDR3 here is CASSPEVSGELFF. CDR3 DNA sequence: TGTGCCAGCAGTCCCGAGGTCTCCGGGGAGCTGTTTTTT.

The rearrangement uses TRBV27 and TRBJ1-6, with 7 bases that match TRBD1. Germline V CDR1 and CDR2: MNHEY, SMNVEV (reference sequence). The CDR3 has 14 residues. With V trimmed by 6 bases and J by 13 bases, 12 bases remained unmatched. DNA for the CDR3: TGTGCCAGCAGCTACGGGACAGCTTTCTTTCCCCTCCACTTT. Its translation is CASSYGTAFFPLHF.

The chain is built from TRBV4-1 and TRBJ1-1, with no clear D. Trimming took 3 bases from V and 1 from J, leaving 12 bases between them. In germline, CDR1 is MGHRA, CDR2 YSYEKL. CDR3 size: 15 residues. CDR3 DNA sequence: TGCGCCAGCAGCCAGATCGGACTGGCGAACACTGAAGCTTTCTTT. Its translation: CASSQIGLANTEAFF.

V usage is TRBV15 and J usage is TRBJ2-1, with TRBD1 matching over 9 bases. Trimming cost V 0 bases and J 4 bases; bases outside gene matches: 4. This CDR3 spans 16 amino acids. Germline CDR1 and CDR2: LNHNV and YYDKDF (reference sequence). The CDR3: CATSRDLGTGYNEQFF. The DNA of the CDR3 is TGTGCCACCAGCAGAGATCTCGGGACAGGGTACAATGAGCAGTTCTTC.